This paragraph reports one T cell receptor (beta chain). Its target is unknown. This sample was included in a study of OX40 agonist ivuxolimab in advanced cancers. Study background: All patients had ivuxolimab intravenously every 2 weeks at 0.01 to 10 mg/kg. Head and neck, renal cell, melanoma or hepatocellular carcinoma were the cancers that dose-escalation patients had. With a range of about 23 to 90, age averaged about 59 years, and approximately 83% were male. Findings and caveats of the study: Both CD4+ and CD8+ T cell populations in blood had undergone clonal expansion by week 6 at 0.1 to 3.0 mg/kg.

Some clones are missing from TCRdb's copy, which holds only in-frame ones; the method was immunoSEQ multiplex PCR. The sample yields some 28,000 clones, roughly 83% seen once. The CDR3 is 11 amino acids. The V and J ends lost 6 bases and 3 bases respectively, with 5 bases between them. Per the germline V gene, CDR1 is SEHNR and CDR2 is FQNEAQ (reference sequence). The TCR was taken from an adult with an advanced solid tumor such as melanoma, head and neck, liver or kidney cancer. The chain has TRBV7-9 and TRBJ1-1, with D unresolved. The specimen was CD4+ or CD8+ T cells sorted from blood, collected in a trial of the OX40 agonist ivuxolimab. For the CDR3, the DNA is TGTGCCAGCAGTAGGGACACTGAAGCTTTCTTT. This sequence encodes CASSRDTEAFF. The variable domain in full, with the rest retrieved from reference TRBV7-9 and TRBJ1-1, is DTGVSQNPRHKITKRGQNVTFRCDPISEHNRLYWYRQTLGQGPEFLTYFQNEAQLEKSRLLSDRFSAERPKGSFSTLEIQRTEQGDSAMYLCASSRDTEAFFGQGTRLTVV.